This T cell receptor (beta chain) came from a study of cytomegalovirus exposure and HLA in healthy donors. Overall study results and limits: Among the CMV-associated chains, a few were confirmed in vitro as specific for CMV antigens. Most TCR sequences proved rare, with some public TCRs found in many donors.

About this clone: Antigen specificity is unknown.

13 Jbeta primers and 60 Vbeta primers were used for the PCR. Using immunoSEQ multiplex PCR, the repertoire was profiled, and TCRdb retains in-frame clones only, with some absent. In the table there are around 260,000 clones, about four fifths of which are singletons. The CDR3 is 16 amino acids. Losses at the gene ends were 0 bases for V and 3 bases for J; bases not matched to a gene: 3. The V gene's germline CDR1 is MNHEY and CDR2 SVGAGI. J is TRBJ1-2 and V is TRBV6-5, with TRBD1 matching over 11 bases. The material sequenced was PBMCs. This receptor was identified in a girl aged 2 to 10 in good health and CMV-seronegative. CDR3 bases: TGTGCCAGCAGTTACTCGGGGACAGGGGGTCACTATGGCTACACCTTC. Amino acids: CASSYSGTGGHYGYTF.